The clone carrying this T cell receptor (beta chain) was counted a few times. Antigen unknown. V was cut by 4 bases and J by 0 bases, with 7 bases left in between. The CDR3 spans 14 residues. The germline gives CDR1 MRHNA, CDR2 SNTAGT. The source of the sample is a study of identical twins. Study results and limitations: There was more out-of-frame TCR alpha sharing in monozygotic twins than models estimated.

TCRdb independently ran MiXCR on the 5' RACE reads; one entry per CDR3 protein. The sample gives 450,000 or so distinct CDR3 sequences, approximately 24% of which show up once; just under 3% is in the top ten. In addition, the sample was reused for a study of T cells expressing NK-cell markers.

This receptor was obtained from a woman younger than 35 in good health. The rearrangement links TRBV6-4 to TRBJ1-3, with D unresolved. Material: CD4+ T cells sorted from blood. The CDR3 nucleotides read TGTGCCAGCAGTGTCGACAACTCTGGAAACACCATATATTTT. It codes for CASSVDNSGNTIYF.